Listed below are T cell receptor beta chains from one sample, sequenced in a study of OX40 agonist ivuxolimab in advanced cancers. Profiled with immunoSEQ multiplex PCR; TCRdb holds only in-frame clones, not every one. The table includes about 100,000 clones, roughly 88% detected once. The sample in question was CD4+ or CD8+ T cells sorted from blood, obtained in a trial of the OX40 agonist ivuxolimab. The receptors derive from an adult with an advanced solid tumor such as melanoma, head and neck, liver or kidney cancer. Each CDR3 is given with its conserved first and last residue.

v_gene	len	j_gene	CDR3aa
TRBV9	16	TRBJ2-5	CASSADGGQSFETQYF
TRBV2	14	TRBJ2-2	CASSEQASSGELFF
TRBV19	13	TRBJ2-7	CASSIGGGYEQYF
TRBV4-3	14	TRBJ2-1	CASSQEGTSHIQFF
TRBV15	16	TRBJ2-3	CATSRGPSGRTDTQYF
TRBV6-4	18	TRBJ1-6	CPQRDRGIPFTNNSPLHF
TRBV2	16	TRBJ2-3	CASNPLGTGGTDTQYF
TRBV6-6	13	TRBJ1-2	CASSSRQGYGYTF
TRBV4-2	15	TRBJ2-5	CASSHGALVKETQYF
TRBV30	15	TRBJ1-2	CAWRIQGAPNYGYTF
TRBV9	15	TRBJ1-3	CASSGAQGPGNTIYF
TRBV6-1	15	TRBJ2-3	CASSVGTGYTDTQYF
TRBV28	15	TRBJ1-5	CASSKDGNSNQPQHF
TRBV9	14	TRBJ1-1	CASSGVQLETEAFF
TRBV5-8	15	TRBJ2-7	CASSFGTSGLYEQYF
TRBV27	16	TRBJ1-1	CASSLLSKGMNTEAFF
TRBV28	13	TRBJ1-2	CASRPQGAFGYTF
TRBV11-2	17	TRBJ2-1	CASSRGTSGGVFTEQFF
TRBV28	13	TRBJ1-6	CASSQGLNSPLHF
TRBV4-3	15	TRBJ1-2	CASSQARQGNYGYTF
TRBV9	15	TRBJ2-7	CASSVGKGGRYEQYF
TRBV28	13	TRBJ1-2	CASSPQFNYGYTF
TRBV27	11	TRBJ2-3	CASSLGDTQYF
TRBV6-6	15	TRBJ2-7	CASSSPAGVLAEQYF
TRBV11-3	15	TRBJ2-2	CASSPGMSLHGELFF
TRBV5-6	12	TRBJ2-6	CASSESANVLTF
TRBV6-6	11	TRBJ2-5	CASSYAETQYF
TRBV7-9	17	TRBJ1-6	CASSFTGQADFNSPLHF
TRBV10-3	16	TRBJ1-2	CAIRRISSRDRDGYTF
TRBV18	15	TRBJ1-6	CASSLWSSYNSPLHF
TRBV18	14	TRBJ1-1	CASSPYRDSGEAFF
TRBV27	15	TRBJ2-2	CATKLGGAQAGELFF
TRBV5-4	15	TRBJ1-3	CASSLGGGFGNTIYF
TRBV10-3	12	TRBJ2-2	CAISVPGGELFF
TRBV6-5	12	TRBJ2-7	CASSYRESEQYF
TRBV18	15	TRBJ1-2	CASSSSGTGGSGYTF
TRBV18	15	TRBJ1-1	CASSPPLDRVTEAFF
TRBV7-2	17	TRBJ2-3	CASSLYGTSGGLHTQYF
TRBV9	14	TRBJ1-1	CASSRQVSGTEAFF
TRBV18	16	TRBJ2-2	CASSPGGGPDTGELFF
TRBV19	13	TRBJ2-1	CASSIGWYNEQFF
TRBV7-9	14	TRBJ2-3	CASSWGGATDTQYF
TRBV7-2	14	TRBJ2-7	CASSPQQGAYEQYF
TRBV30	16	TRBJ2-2	CAWSEKAGGLIGELFF
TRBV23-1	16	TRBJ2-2	CASSQSRGIHTGELFF
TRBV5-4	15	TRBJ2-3	CASSSEKSGTDTQYF
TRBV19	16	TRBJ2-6	CASSTGIHSGANVLTF
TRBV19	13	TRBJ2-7	CASSRTKSYEQYF
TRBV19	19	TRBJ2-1	CASSIHKVLAGDSYNEQFF